These T cell receptor beta chains were read from a single sample in a study of shared clonotypes between healthy human individuals. Assay: immunoSEQ multiplex PCR; the TCRdb copy retains only in-frame clones and omits some. Of over a million clones in the sample, 96% were seen once. The source material was naive CD4+ T cells sorted from blood. These receptors came from a man aged 30-40 years in good health. Each CDR3 is given without its conserved first and last residue. The order of the fields is clone size, V gene, CDR3 protein. Clone size is given for some rows only: seen once, a few or many times, or a class if the clone is expanded.

-	TRBV28	ASSKPGQGTYEQY
-	TRBV2	ASSERVLGPQH
-	TRBV5-1	ASSPNTGQGSEKLF
-	TRBV11-2	ASSSQNTGELF
once	TRBV5-1	ASSKGPRDQY
-	TRBV28	ASSFWVQPQH
-	TRBV19	ASSMVLLSNQPQH
-	TRBV2	ASSESGTSTDTQY
few	TRBV19	ASRAGASNQPQH
-	TRBV7-8	ASSQGSDTQY
-	TRBV6-6	ASSGTSGSYEQY
once	TRBV28	ASNLGHPGGEQY
-	TRBV7-6	ASSLGRTSGSRNEQF
-	TRBV7-9	ASSLESGINQAF
-	TRBV4-3	ASSPTYKLDTQY
-	TRBV10-3	AISGLAGDTGELF
-	TRBV5-1	ASSLATAGSTDTQY
once	TRBV27	ASSLWGSSGANVLT
once	TRBV19	ASSIGAGVGQETQY
-	TRBV11-2	ASSLGLQASLAGLDEQF
-	TRBV29-1	SGKNTEAF
-	TRBV7-6	ASRRELGGELF
-	TRBV27	ASSSSDYGYT
-	TRBV2	ASSDLGQAFNQPQH